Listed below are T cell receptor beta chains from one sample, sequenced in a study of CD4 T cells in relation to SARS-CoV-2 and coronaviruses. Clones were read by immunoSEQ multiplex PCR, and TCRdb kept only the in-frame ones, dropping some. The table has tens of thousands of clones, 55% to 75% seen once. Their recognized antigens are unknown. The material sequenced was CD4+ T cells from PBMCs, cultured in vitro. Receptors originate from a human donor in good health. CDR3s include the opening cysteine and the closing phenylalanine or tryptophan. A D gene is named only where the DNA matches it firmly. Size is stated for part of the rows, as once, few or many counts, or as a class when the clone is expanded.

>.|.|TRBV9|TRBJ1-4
TGTGCCAGCAGCGTCCGGGGGGACGTAAGAAATGAAAAACTGTTTTTT
CASSVRGDVRNEKLFF
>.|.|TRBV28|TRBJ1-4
TGTGCCAGCAGTTTGGCGGACGGGGCAGGGGAAGATGAAAAACTGTTTTTT
CASSLADGAGEDEKLFF
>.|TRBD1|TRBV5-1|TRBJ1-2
TGCGCCAGCAGCTCCGGACAGGGGGCTTCGCTGGGCTACACCTTC
CASSSGQGASLGYTF
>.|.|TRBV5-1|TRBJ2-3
TGCGCCACCCAGGGGGGGGTATCTAGCACAGATACGCAGTATTTT
CATQGGVSSTDTQYF
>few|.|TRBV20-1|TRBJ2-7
TGCAGTGCTTACGAAGGAGAGCAGTACTTC
CSAYEGEQYF
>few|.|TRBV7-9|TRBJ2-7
TGTGCCAGTACATTTACAGGGAGTAACGCCTACGAGCAGTACTTC
CASTFTGSNAYEQYF
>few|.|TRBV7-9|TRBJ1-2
TGTGCCAGCAGCTTAGGCGGGGCCCGGGACGCAATCTTCTATGGCTACACCTTC
CASSLGGARDAIFYGYTF
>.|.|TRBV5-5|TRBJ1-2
TGTGCCAGCAGCTTGGGAGGGCAGGGAGATGGCTACACCTTC
CASSLGGQGDGYTF
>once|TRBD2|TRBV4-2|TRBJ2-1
TGTGCCAGCAGCCTTGAAATGCCCAATGGACTAGCGGGATTCAGGGGCAACAATGAGCAGTTCTTC
CASSLEMPNGLAGFRGNNEQFF
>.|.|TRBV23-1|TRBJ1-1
TGCGCCAGCCCCCAGGGCAGTTTTGGGCTGGGCCTGAACACTGAAGCTTTCTTT
CASPQGSFGLGLNTEAFF
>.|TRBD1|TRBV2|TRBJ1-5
TGTGCCAGTAGGCAGGGGGTGGTTCAGCCCCAGCATTTT
CASRQGVVQPQHF
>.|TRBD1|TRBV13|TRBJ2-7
TGTGCCAGCAGAGACAACAGGGGGGCGTACGAGCAGTACTTC
CASRDNRGAYEQYF
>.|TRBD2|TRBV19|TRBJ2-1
TGTGCCAGTAGAACTAGCGGGACGGGGGACAATGAGCAGTTCTTC
CASRTSGTGDNEQFF
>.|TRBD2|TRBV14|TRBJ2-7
TGTGCCAGCAGCTTATTCAGCGGGAGACGGACCTACGAGCAGTACTTC
CASSLFSGRRTYEQYF
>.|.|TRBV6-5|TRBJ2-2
TGTGCCAGCACCAGGGGGGGAACCGGGGAGCTGTTTTTT
CASTRGGTGELFF
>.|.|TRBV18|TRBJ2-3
TGTGCCAGCTCATTGGACACTTACGATACGCAGTATTTT
CASSLDTYDTQYF
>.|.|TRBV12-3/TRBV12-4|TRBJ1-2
TGTGCCAGCAGTTTACCGACGACCTATGGCTACACCTTC
CASSLPTTYGYTF
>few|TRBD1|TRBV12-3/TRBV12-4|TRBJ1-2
TGTGCCAGCAGTTTGCAGGGGGCTGGCTACACCTTC
CASSLQGAGYTF
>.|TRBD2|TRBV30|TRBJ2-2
TGTGCCTGGAGTGGCGGGGGGAACACCGGGGAGCTGTTTTTT
CAWSGGGNTGELFF
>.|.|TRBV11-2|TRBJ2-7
TGTGCCAGCAGTACACAGTTGGGCCCAGATATCTACGAGCAGTACTTC
CASSTQLGPDIYEQYF
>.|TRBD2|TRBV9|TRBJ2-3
TGTGCCAGCAGCGTAGCGTCTAGCGGGGCGGGCCCGACAGATACGCAGTATTTT
CASSVASSGAGPTDTQYF
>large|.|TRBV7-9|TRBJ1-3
TGTGCCAGCAGCTTAGCCGGGACCTCTGGAAACACCATATATTTT
CASSLAGTSGNTIYF
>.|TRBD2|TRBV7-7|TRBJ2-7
TGTGCCAGCAGCCCGGGACTAACGAGCTCCTACGAGCAGTACTTC
CASSPGLTSSYEQYF
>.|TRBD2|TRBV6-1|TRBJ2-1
TGTGCCAGCAGTGACGGGAGGGGCTCCTACAATGAGCAGTTCTTC
CASSDGRGSYNEQFF
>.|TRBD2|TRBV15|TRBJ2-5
TGTGCCACCAGCAGGTTAGAACTAGCGGGGTTACTGACCCAGTACTTC
CATSRLELAGLLTQYF
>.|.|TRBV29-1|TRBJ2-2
TGCAGCGCGGACGGGAAAAACACCGGGGAGCTGTTTTTT
CSADGKNTGELFF
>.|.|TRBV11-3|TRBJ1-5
TGTGCCAGCAGTCCACAACCCCCCGCTCGGGGTCTTAGCAATCAGCCCCAGCATTTT
CASSPQPPARGLSNQPQHF
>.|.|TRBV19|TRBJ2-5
TGTGCCAGTAGTAAACAGGGCAAACAAGAGACCCAGTACTTC
CASSKQGKQETQYF
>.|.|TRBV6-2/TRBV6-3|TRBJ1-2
TGTGCCAGCAGTTACTCGCGGCAGGGCGGCGGCTACACCTTC
CASSYSRQGGGYTF
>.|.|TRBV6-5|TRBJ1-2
TGTGCCAGCAGTTACTCGCGGGCAGAGCGAGACGCGGGCTACACCTTC
CASSYSRAERDAGYTF
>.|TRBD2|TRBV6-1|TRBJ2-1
TGTGCCAGCAGTGTGAAGTACCCCGGACTAGCGGGGAACAATGAGCAGTTCTTC
CASSVKYPGLAGNNEQFF
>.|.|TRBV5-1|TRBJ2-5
TGCGCCAGCAGCTTGGCCGTGGAGACCCAGTACTTC
CASSLAVETQYF
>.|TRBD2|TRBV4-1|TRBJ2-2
TGCGCCAGCAGCCCAGCCGGAAGCGGGGAAACCGGGGAGCTGTTTTTT
CASSPAGSGETGELFF
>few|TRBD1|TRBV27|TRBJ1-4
TGTGCCAGCAGTTGGCAGACAGGGAGTGAAAAACTGTTTTTT
CASSWQTGSEKLFF
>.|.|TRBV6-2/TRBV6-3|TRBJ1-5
TGTGCCAGCAGTTACTTTGCACCGGGGCAGCCCCAGCATTTT
CASSYFAPGQPQHF
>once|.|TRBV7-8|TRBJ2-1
TGTGCCAGCAGCCTCCGGCGGGTCGGCTACAATGAGCAGTTCTTC
CASSLRRVGYNEQFF
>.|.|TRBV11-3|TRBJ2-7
TGTGCCAGCAGCTCATCCGACAGCTACGAGCAGTACTTC
CASSSSDSYEQYF
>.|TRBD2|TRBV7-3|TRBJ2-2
TGTGCCAGCAGCTTAAAAATGGGGACTACCACCGGGGAGCTGTTTTTT
CASSLKMGTTTGELFF
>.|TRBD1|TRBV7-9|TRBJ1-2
TGTGCCAGCAGCTTAATACAGGGGGCTGTTGGCTACACCTTC
CASSLIQGAVGYTF
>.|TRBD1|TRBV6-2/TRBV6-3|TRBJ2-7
TGTGCCAGCAGTTGGGACAGGGGACTGTACTTC
CASSWDRGLYF
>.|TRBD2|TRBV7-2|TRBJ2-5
TGTGCCAGCAGCTATGGACTAGCGGGAGTTTTGGAGACCCAGTACTTC
CASSYGLAGVLETQYF
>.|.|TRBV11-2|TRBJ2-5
TGTGCCAGCAGACGTCTGGCGGGGAGGCAAGAGACCCAGTACTTC
CASRRLAGRQETQYF
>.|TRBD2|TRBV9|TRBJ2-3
TGTGCCAGCAGCGGAGCGGGGGGCACAGATACGCAGTATTTT
CASSGAGGTDTQYF
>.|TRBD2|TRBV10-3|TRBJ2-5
TGTGCCATCAGTGAGACTAGCGGGGACAAAGAGACCCAGTACTTC
CAISETSGDKETQYF
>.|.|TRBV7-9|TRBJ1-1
TGTGCCAGCAGCTTAGGGGGACCTAGTACTGAAGCTTTCTTT
CASSLGGPSTEAFF
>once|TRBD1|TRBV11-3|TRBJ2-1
TGTGCCAGCAGCTTGAGCCGGGGACAGGTATACAATGAGCAGTTCTTC
CASSLSRGQVYNEQFF
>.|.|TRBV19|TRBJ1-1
TGTGCCAGTAGTATTGGCAGGGGACTGAACACTGAAGCTTTCTTT
CASSIGRGLNTEAFF
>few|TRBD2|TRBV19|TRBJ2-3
TGTGCCAGTAGTAGATCGGGACTAGCGGAACATACGCAGTATTTT
CASSRSGLAEHTQYF
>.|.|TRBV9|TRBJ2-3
TGTGCCAGCAGCCCACTAGCAGATACGCAGTATTTT
CASSPLADTQYF
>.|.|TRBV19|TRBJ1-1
TGTGCCAGTAGTATTCCGGGGACGACAACCTGGAACACTGAAGCTTTCTTT
CASSIPGTTTWNTEAFF
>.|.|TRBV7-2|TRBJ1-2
TGTGCCAGCAGCTTTGACAGGAACTCTTTTGGCTACACCTTC
CASSFDRNSFGYTF
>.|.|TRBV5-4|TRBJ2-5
TGTGCCTCAGGCTCCGGGAACCAAGAGACCCAGTACTTC
CASGSGNQETQYF
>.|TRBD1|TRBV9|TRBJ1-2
TGTGCCAGCAGCGATTACAGGGGGCGAACCTATGGCTACACCTTC
CASSDYRGRTYGYTF
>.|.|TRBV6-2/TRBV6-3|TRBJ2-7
TGTGCCAGCAGTCGTCCCCAATCAACCTCCTACGAGCAGTACTTC
CASSRPQSTSYEQYF
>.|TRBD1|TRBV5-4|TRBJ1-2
TGTGCCAGCAGCCTACAGGGGTCGCGGGGCTACACCTTC
CASSLQGSRGYTF
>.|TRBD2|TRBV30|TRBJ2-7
TGTGCCTGGACTAGCGGGAGGCACCGCGAGCAGTACTTC
CAWTSGRHREQYF
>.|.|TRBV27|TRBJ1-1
TGTGCCAGCCTATCCTTGTTTGGGGGGAACACTGAAGCTTTCTTT
CASLSLFGGNTEAFF
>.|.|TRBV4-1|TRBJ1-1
TGCGCCAGCAGCCAAGGAGTTGGGGACACTGAAGCTTTCTTT
CASSQGVGDTEAFF
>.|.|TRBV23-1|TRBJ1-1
TGCGCCAGCAGTCAACTGGGTGGGGACACTGAAGCTTTCTTT
CASSQLGGDTEAFF
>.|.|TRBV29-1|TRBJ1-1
TGCAGCGTGGGGCGGGGTGAATACACTGAAGCTTTCTTT
CSVGRGEYTEAFF